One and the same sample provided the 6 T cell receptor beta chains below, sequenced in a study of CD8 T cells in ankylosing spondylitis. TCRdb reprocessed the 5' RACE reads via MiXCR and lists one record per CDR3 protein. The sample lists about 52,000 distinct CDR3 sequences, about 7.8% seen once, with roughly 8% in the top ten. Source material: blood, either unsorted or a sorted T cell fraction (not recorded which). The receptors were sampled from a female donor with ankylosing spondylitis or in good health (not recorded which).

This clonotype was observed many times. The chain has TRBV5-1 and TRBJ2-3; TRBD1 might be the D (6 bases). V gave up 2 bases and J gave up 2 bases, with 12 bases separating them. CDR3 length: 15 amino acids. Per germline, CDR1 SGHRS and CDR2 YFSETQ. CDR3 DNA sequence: TGCGCCAGCAGCTTTGGACAGCCCCCCACAGATACGCAGTATTTT. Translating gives CASSFGQPPTDTQYF.

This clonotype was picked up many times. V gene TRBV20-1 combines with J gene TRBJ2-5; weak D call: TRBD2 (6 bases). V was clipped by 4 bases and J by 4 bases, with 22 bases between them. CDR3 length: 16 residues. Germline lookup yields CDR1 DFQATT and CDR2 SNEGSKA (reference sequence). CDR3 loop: CSANDLRTTAGETQYF. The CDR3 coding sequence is TGCAGTGCTAACGACCTCCGGACTACAGCGGGAGAGACCCAGTACTTC.

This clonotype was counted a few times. CDR3 protein: CASSLDSYNEKLFF. CDR3 coding DNA: TGTGCCAGCAGCTTAGACAGCTATAATGAAAAACTGTTTTTT. This rearrangement joins TRBV7-8 to TRBJ1-4; D remains ambiguous. This CDR3 comprises 14 residues. The V gene lost 1 base and the J gene lost 4 bases, with 7 bases spanning the gap. The germline V gene has CDR1 SGHVS and CDR2 FQNEAQ.

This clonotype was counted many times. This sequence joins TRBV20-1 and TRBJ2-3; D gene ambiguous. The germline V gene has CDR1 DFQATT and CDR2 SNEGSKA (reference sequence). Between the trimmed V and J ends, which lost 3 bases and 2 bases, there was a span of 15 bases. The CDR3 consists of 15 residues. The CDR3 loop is CSARSRGRLTDTQYF. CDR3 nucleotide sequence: TGCAGTGCTAGGAGTCGAGGCCGCCTCACAGATACGCAGTATTTT.

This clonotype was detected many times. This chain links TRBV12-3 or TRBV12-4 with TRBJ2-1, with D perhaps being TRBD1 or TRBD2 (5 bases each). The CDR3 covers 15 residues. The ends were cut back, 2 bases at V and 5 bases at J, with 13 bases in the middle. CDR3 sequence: CASSLWGRRDNEQFF. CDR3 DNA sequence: TGTGCCAGCAGTTTATGGGGGAGACGGGACAATGAGCAGTTCTTC.

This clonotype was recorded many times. The CDR3 region is CASKGLAGPIKQYF. The CDR3 DNA follows: TGTGCCAGCAAAGGACTAGCGGGCCCTATAAAGCAGTACTTC. The gene calls are TRBV7-8 and TRBJ2-7; 11 bases line up with TRBD2. This CDR3 spans 14 amino acids. V gave up 7 bases and J gave up 8 bases; unmatched junction bases: 10. Germline CDR1 is SGHVS and CDR2 is FQNEAQ.